Described below is a single TCR beta chain sequence and its context. The sample originates from a study of T-cell reconstitution after alpha-beta-depleted transplantation in children. The germline gives CDR1 ENHRY, CDR2 SYGVKD. Unmatched junction bases numbered 9, after V lost 7 bases and J lost 6 bases. This CDR3 region has 15 residues. Unique molecular identifiers were built into the TCRbeta library. TCRdb recomputed calls from the PCR reads with MiXCR, one row per CDR3 protein. Altogether fewer than 750,000 distinct CDR3 sequences are present, roughly 30% being singletons, with the ten largest covering about a third.

The clonotype originates from a boy younger than two with Wiskott-Aldrich syndrome, due to receive a stem cell transplant. The sequenced sample was PBMCs, obtained before TCRalphabeta/CD19-depleted stem cell transplant. The chain couples TRBV10-3 to TRBJ2-2; 9 positions match TRBD1. The CDR3 nucleotides read TGTGCCATCAAAACAGGGGGCGCAGGATCCGGGGAGCTGTTTTTT. Residues: CAIKTGGAGSGELFF.